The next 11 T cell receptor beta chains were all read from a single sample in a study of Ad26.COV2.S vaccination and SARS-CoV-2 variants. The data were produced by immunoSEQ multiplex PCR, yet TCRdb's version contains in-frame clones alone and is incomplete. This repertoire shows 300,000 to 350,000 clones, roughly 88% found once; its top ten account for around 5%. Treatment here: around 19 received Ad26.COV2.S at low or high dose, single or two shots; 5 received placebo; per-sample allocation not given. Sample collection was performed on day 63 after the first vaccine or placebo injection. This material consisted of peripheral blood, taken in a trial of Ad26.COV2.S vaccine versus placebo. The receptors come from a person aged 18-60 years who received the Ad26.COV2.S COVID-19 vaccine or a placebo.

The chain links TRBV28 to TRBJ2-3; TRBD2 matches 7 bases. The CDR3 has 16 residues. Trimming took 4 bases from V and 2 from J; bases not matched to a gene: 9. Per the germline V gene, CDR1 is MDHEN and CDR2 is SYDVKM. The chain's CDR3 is CASSSRERRYTDTQYF. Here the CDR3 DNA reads TGTGCCAGCAGTTCGCGGGAGAGGCGATACACAGATACGCAGTATTTT.

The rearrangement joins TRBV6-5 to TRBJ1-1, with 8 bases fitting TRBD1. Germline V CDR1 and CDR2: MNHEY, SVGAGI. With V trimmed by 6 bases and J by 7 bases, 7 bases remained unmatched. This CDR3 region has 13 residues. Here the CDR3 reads CASSQEQGGEAFF. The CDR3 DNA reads TGTGCCAGCAGCCAGGAACAGGGGGGTGAAGCTTTCTTT.

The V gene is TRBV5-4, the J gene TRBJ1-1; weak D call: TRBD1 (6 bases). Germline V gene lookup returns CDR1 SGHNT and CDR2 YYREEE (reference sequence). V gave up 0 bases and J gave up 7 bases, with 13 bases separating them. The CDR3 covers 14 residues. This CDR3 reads CASSLVGGGLEAFF. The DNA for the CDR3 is TGTGCCAGCAGCTTGGTGGGGGGCGGGCTTGAAGCTTTCTTT.

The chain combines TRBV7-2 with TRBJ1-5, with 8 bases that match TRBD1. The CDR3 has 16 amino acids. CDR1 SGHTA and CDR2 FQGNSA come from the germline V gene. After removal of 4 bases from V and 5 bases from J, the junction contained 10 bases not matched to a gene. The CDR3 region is CASSSQGAEGHQPQHF. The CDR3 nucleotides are TGTGCCAGCAGCTCGCAGGGGGCAGAAGGCCATCAGCCCCAGCATTTT. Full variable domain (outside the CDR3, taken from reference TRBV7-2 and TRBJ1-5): GAGVSQSPSNKVTEKGKDVELRCDPISGHTALYWYRQSLGQGLEFLIYFQGNSAPDKSGLPSDRFSAERTGGSVSTLTIQRTQQEDSAVYLCASSSQGAEGHQPQHFGDGTRLSIL.

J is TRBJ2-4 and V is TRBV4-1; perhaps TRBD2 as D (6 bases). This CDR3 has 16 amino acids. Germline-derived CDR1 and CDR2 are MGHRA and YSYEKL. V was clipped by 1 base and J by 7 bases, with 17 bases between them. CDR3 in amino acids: CASSQAGAGVLNIQYF. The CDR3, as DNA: TGCGCCAGCAGCCAAGCAGGAGCGGGTGTGCTGAACATTCAGTACTTC.

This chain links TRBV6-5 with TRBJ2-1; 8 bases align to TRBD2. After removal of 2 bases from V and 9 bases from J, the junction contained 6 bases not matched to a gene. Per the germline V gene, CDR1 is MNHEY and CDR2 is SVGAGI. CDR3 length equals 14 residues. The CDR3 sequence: CASSYRGGKSEQFF. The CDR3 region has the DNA TGTGCCAGCAGTTACCGGGGGGGGAAGAGTGAGCAGTTCTTC.

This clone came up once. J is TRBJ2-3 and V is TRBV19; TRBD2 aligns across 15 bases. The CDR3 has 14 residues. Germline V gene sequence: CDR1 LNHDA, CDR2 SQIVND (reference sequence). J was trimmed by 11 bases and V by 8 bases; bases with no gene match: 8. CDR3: CASGGLAGGEWQYF. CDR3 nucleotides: TGTGCCAGTGGAGGACTAGCGGGGGGGGAGTGGCAGTATTTT.

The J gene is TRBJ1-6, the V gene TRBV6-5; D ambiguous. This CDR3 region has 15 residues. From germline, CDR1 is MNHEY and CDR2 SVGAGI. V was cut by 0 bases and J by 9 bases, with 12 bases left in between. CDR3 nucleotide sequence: TGTGCCAGCAGTTACTCCGGAACGGCGAGTTCACCCCTCCACTTT. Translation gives CASSYSGTASSPLHF.

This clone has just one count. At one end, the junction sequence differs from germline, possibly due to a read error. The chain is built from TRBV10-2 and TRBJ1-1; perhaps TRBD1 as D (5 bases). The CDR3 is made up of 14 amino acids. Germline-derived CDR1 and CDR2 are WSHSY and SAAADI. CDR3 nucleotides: TGCGCCAGCACTGAGCTGGGACGCAGCACTGAAGCTTTCTTT. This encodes CASTELGRSTEAFF.

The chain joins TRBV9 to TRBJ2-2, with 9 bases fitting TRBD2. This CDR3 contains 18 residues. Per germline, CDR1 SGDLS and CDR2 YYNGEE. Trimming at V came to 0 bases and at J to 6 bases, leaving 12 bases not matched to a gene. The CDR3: CASSVGPSGELGAGELFF. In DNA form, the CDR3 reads TGTGCCAGCAGCGTAGGCCCTAGCGGGGAGTTAGGGGCCGGGGAGCTGTTTTTT.

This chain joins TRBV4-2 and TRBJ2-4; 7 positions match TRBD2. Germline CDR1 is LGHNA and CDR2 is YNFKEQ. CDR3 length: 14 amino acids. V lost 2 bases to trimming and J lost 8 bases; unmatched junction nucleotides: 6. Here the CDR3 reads CASSQKLGRDIQYF. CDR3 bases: TGTGCCAGCAGCCAAAAGTTGGGGAGGGACATTCAGTACTTC.